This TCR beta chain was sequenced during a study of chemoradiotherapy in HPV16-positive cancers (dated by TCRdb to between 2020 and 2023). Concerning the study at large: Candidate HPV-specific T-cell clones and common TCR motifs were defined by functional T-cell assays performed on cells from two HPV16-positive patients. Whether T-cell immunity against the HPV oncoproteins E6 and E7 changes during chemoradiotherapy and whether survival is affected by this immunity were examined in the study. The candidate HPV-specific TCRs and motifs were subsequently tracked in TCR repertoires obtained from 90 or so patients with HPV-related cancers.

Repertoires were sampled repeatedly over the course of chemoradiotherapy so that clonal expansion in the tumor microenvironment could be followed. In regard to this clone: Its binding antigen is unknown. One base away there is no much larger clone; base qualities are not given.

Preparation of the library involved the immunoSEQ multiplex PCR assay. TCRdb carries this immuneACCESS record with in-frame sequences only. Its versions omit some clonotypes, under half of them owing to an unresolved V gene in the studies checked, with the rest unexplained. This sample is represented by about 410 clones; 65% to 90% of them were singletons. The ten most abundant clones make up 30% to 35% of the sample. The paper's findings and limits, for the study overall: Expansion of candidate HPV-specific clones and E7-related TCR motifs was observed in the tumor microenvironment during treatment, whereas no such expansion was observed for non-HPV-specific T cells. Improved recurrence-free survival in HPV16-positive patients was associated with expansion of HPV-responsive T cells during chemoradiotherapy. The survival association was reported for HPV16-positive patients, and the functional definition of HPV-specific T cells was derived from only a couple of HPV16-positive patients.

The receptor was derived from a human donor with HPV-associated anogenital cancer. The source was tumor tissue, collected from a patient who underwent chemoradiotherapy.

The DNA reads TGTGCCAGCAGTGTTGGGGGAGCCACAGATACGCAGTATTTT. It encodes CASSVGGATDTQYF. Here the chain combines TRBV6-4 and TRBJ2-3; the D gene is tentatively TRBD1 or TRBD2, each matching 5 bases. Between the V and J ends, shortened by 4 bases and 2 bases respectively, the junction contains 10 bases. Inclusive of the bounding cysteine and phenylalanine, the CDR3 is 14 residues long. The sequence is cut down to CDR3 DNA, 42 bases in frame from base 1. Per the germline V gene, MRHNA is the CDR1 and SNTAGT is the CDR2.